The present entry profiles one T cell receptor beta chain with its context. In the source study's methods: Reference gene primer amplification in the assay estimated nucleated cell counts. The method was immunoSEQ multiplex PCR; TCRdb's version includes in-frame clones alone and lacks a portion of them. The D gene and trimming were derived from the DNA, and the V and J assignments and clone size from that table. This sample yields over 200,000 clones, of which 80% are seen a single time; around 5% belongs to the top ten. The sample belongs to a study of blood T cell repertoires in COVID-19. The wider study: From the United States, Italy and Spain came samples of acute and convalescent COVID-19. PBMCs, B-cell-depleted T cells, or T cells were the source of the cDNA or gDNA that made up the material.

Germline CDR1 is SGHRS and CDR2 is YFSETQ. V was pared by 1 base and J by 3 bases, with 7 bases between. This CDR3 is built from 13 residues. The chain uses TRBV5-1 and TRBJ2-5; D might be TRBD1 (5 bases). The sample taken for sequencing was peripheral blood. The origin of this receptor is a human donor in a cohort sampled during active COVID-19. CDR3 DNA sequence: TGCGCCAGCAGCTTGCAAGGGGAAGAGACCCAGTACTTC. Its translation: CASSLQGEETQYF.